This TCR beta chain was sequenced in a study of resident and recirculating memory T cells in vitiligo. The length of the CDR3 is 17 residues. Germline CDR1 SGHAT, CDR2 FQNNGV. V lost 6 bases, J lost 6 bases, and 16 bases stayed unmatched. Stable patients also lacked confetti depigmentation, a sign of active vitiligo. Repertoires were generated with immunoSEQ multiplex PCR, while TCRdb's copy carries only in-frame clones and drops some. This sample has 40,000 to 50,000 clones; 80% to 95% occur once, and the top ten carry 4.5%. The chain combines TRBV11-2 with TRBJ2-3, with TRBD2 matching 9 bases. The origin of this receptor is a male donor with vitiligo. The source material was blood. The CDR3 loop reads CASRKAGRGGERDTQYF. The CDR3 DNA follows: TGTGCCAGCAGGAAGGCGGGTCGCGGGGGGGAGCGGGATACGCAGTATTTT.